The 26 T cell receptor beta chains below were found in one sample sequenced in a study of blood T cell repertoires in COVID-19. Profiled with immunoSEQ multiplex PCR; TCRdb holds only in-frame clones, not every one. The table has 250,000 to 300,000 clones, 70% to 90% seen once. Sequences were obtained from PBMCs or T cells enriched from blood (not recorded which). Receptors originate from a man aged 18 to 30 who had recovered from COVID-19.

This clone was counted a single time. Written as DNA, the CDR3 is TGTGCCACCAGCAGCCGACCGGGACAGGGTGTACAGACCCAGTACTTC. It translates to CATSSRPGQGVQTQYF. The J gene is TRBJ2-5, the V gene TRBV15; 9 bases align to TRBD1. With V trimmed by 3 bases and J by 6 bases, 11 bases remained unmatched. The germline V gene encodes CDR1 LNHNV and CDR2 YYDKDF (reference sequence). CDR3 length: 16 amino acids. Full variable domain (rest looked up from reference TRBV15 and TRBJ2-5): DAMVIQNPRYQVTQFGKPVTLSCSQTLNHNVMYWYQQKSSQAPKLLFHYYDKDFNNEADTPDNFQSRRPNTSFCFLDIRSPGLGDTAMYLCATSSRPGQGVQTQYFGPGTRLLVL.

The chain joins TRBV19 to TRBJ2-7, with 8 bases identical to TRBD2. Trimming took 1 base from V and 4 from J; bases not matched to a gene: 6. The CDR3 covers 15 residues. Germline assignment: CDR1 LNHDA and CDR2 SQIVND (reference sequence). Here the CDR3 reads CASSIGSGRGYEQYF. The CDR3, as DNA: TGTGCCAGTAGTATAGGCAGCGGGAGAGGGTACGAGCAGTACTTC.

The V call is TRBV4-2, the J call TRBJ2-3, with 10 nucleotides matching TRBD2. This CDR3 region has 17 residues. Germline V lookup: CDR1 LGHNA, CDR2 YNFKEQ. V shed 2 bases and J 4 bases; nucleotides not matched to a gene: 9. CDR3 protein: CASSQRGTSAGADTQYF. CDR3 nucleotide sequence: TGTGCCAGCAGCCAACGAGGGACTAGCGCGGGTGCAGATACGCAGTATTTT.

This chain uses TRBV25-1 with TRBJ2-1; tentatively, D is TRBD2 (6 bases). This CDR3 spans 14 amino acids. Per germline, CDR1 MGHDK and CDR2 SYGVNS. The germline V and J ends were trimmed by 1 base and 7 bases, with 11 bases remaining between them. The DNA of the CDR3 is TGTGCCAGCAGTGAATCACTAGCCAGGAATGAGCAGTTCTTC. Its translation: CASSESLARNEQFF. The entire variable domain, with the rest obtained from reference TRBV25-1 and TRBJ2-1, is as follows: EADIYQTPRYLVIGTGKKITLECSQTMGHDKMYWYQQDPGMELHLIHYSYGVNSTEKGDLSSESTVSRIRTEHFPLTLESARPSHTSQYLCASSESLARNEQFFGPGTRLTVL.

The chain has TRBV2 and TRBJ1-5, with D possibly matching TRBD1 (5 bases). The CDR3 is 14 amino acids. CDR1 and CDR2 (germline): SNHLY, FYNNEI. Trimming stripped 5 bases from V and 6 bases from J, with 14 bases between. The CDR3 DNA sequence: TGTGCCAGCAGTAGAAGGGGATCGAGTCAGCCCCAGCATTTT. The encoded protein is CASSRRGSSQPQHF.

V usage is TRBV24-1 and J usage is TRBJ2-7; 8 bases agree with TRBD1. The J segment lost 0 bases and the V segment lost 4 bases, leaving 7 bases of the junction unmatched. This CDR3 is 16 amino acids long. The germline gives CDR1 KGHDR, CDR2 SFDVKD. CDR3 in DNA: TGTGCCACCAGTGAGGCCGGGACAGGATACTCCTACGAGCAGTACTTC. Translating it yields CATSEAGTGYSYEQYF.

There are a few counts of this clone. The chain carries TRBV3-1 (or the pseudogene TRBV3-2) and TRBJ1-1; D is unresolved. This CDR3 spans 15 amino acids. Germline CDR1 reads LGHDT; CDR2 reads YNNKEL (reference sequence). V lost 3 bases and J 6 bases, leaving 17 bases between the germline ends. This CDR3 reads CASSHSDVGRAEAFF. The CDR3 region has the DNA TGTGCCAGCAGCCACTCGGACGTAGGGCGGGCTGAAGCTTTCTTT.

The chain carries TRBV12-5 and TRBJ2-1; D is possibly TRBD2 (6 bases). This CDR3 contains 13 residues. Per the germline V gene, CDR1 is LGHNT and CDR2 is FRNRAP. Between the trimmed V and J ends, which lost 4 bases and 6 bases, there was a span of 10 bases. The CDR3 DNA follows: TGTGCTAGTGGTTCCGGGAGTCGCAATGAGCAGTTCTTC. It codes for CASGSGSRNEQFF.

This rearrangement joins TRBV11-3 to TRBJ2-1; 9 bases are a match to TRBD1. In germline, CDR1 is SGHNT, CDR2 YENEEA. The CDR3 covers 16 residues. After removal of 4 bases from V and 15 bases from J, the junction contained 19 bases not matched to a gene. In DNA, the CDR3 is TGTGCCAGCAGCTCGGGGTCCTCGGGACAGGGAACTAGGCGGTTCTTC. It encodes CASSSGSSGQGTRRFF.

J is TRBJ2-7 and V is TRBV5-1, with 8 positions matching TRBD1. The CDR3 is 13 amino acids. The V gene end was trimmed by 4 bases and the J gene end by 6 bases; junction bases not matched to a gene: 6. Germline V gives CDR1 SGHRS, CDR2 YFSETQ. The CDR3 DNA reads TGCGCCAGCAGCGACGGACAGGGAAGCGAGCAGTACTTC. It yields the protein CASSDGQGSEQYF.

This rearrangement joins TRBV6-5 to TRBJ1-1; 9 positions agree with TRBD1. The length of the CDR3 is 14 residues. The ends lost 7 bases at V and 1 base at J; junction bases unmatched: 4. Per the germline V gene, CDR1 is MNHEY and CDR2 is SVGAGI. The CDR3 DNA reads as TGTGCCAGCATTGGACAGGGGAAGAACACTGAAGCTTTCTTT. Translation: CASIGQGKNTEAFF.

This chain connects TRBV7-9 to TRBJ2-2, with TRBD2 matching 16 bases. The germline gives CDR1 SEHNR, CDR2 FQNEAQ (reference sequence). This CDR3 is 16 amino acids long. Unmatched junction bases numbered 2, after V lost 10 bases and J lost 0 bases. The CDR3 is CATGTSGGANTGELFF. In DNA, the CDR3 is TGTGCCACCGGGACTAGCGGGGGGGCGAACACCGGGGAGCTGTTTTTT.

This rearrangement joins TRBV20-1 to TRBJ2-3, with 11 bases aligning to TRBD2. From germline, CDR1 is DFQATT and CDR2 SNEGSKA (reference sequence). There are 15 residues in the CDR3. With 3 bases clipped from V and 0 bases from J, the junction kept 2 bases outside the gene matches. CDR3 DNA sequence: TGCAGTGCTAGTTGGACTAGCGGGAGCACAGATACGCAGTATTTT. Translating gives CSASWTSGSTDTQYF.

This chain joins TRBV24-1 and TRBJ1-1; D perhaps matches TRBD1 (6 bases). The CDR3 loop spans 12 amino acids. In germline, CDR1 is KGHDR, CDR2 SFDVKD. The ends were cut back, 1 base at V and 7 bases at J, with 6 bases in the middle. The CDR3 is CATSDLGGEAFF. CDR3 DNA sequence: TGTGCCACCAGTGATTTAGGGGGTGAAGCTTTCTTT.

Notes on this clone: Distinct nucleotide sequences in the sample also encode this CDR3. The chain couples TRBV28 to TRBJ1-1, with TRBD1 matching over 7 bases. With 6 bases clipped from V and 4 bases from J, the junction kept 2 bases outside the gene matches. CDR3 length: 12 amino acids. Germline V gene sequence: CDR1 MDHEN, CDR2 SYDVKM. CDR3: CASRAGGTEAFF. In DNA, the CDR3 is TGTGCCAGCAGGGCAGGGGGCACTGAAGCTTTCTTT. The full variable domain, completed using reference TRBV28 and TRBJ1-1, is DVKVTQSSRYLVKRTGEKVFLECVQDMDHENMFWYRQDPGLGLRLIYFSYDVKMKEKGDIPEGYSVSREKKERFSLILESASTNQTSMYLCASRAGGTEAFFGQGTRLTVV.

The chain uses TRBV13 and TRBJ1-6, with D perhaps TRBD1 (5 bases). The ends were cut back, 3 bases at V and 2 bases at J, with 17 bases in the middle. CDR3 size: 18 residues. Germline lookup yields CDR1 PRHDT and CDR2 FYEKMQ (reference sequence). In DNA, the CDR3 is TGTGCCAGCAGCTTTAGGGGTGCCCTATGGACCTATAATTCACCCCTCCACTTT. Its translation is CASSFRGALWTYNSPLHF.

The chain combines TRBV5-6 with TRBJ1-3; maybe TRBD1 (5 bases). V lost 0 bases to trimming and J lost 0 bases, with 10 bases between them. This CDR3 region has 16 residues. Per the germline V gene, CDR1 is SGHDT and CDR2 is YYEEEE. This CDR3 reads CASSLAPGISGNTIYF. In nucleotides, the CDR3 is TGTGCCAGCAGCTTGGCTCCAGGGATCTCTGGAAACACCATATATTTT.

The chain is built from TRBV28 and TRBJ2-7, with a tentative D call TRBD1 (6 bases). The V gene's germline CDR1 is MDHEN and CDR2 SYDVKM. The ends were cut back, 1 base at V and 1 base at J, with 11 bases in the middle. There are 15 residues in the CDR3. This chain's CDR3 is CASSLFSQGSYEQYF. For the CDR3, the DNA is TGTGCCAGCAGTTTATTCAGCCAGGGGTCCTACGAGCAGTACTTC.

The V call is TRBV6-1, the J call TRBJ2-7; TRBD2 matches 8 bases. The CDR3 has 14 residues. The V and J ends lost 1 base and 2 bases, in that order; junction bases with no gene match: 1. Germline V gene data show CDR1 as MNHNS and CDR2 as SASEGT. The CDR3 is CASSEGAGAYEQYF. The CDR3 DNA sequence: TGTGCCAGCAGTGAAGGAGCGGGGGCCTACGAGCAGTACTTC.

CDR3 DNA sequence: TGTGCCAGTAGTATCACTGTAGAGGCCATGAACACTGAAGCTTTCTTT. It translates to CASSITVEAMNTEAFF. J is TRBJ1-1 and V is TRBV19, with unresolved D. V dropped 3 bases and J dropped 0 bases, with 14 bases sitting between them. CDR1 LNHDA and CDR2 SQIVND come from the germline V gene (reference sequence). The CDR3 covers 16 residues.

CDR3 in amino acids: CAIRGPSISGNTIYF. In nucleotides, the CDR3 is TGTGCCATCAGGGGGCCCAGTATCTCTGGAAACACCATATATTTT. This chain joins TRBV10-3 and TRBJ1-3; D is possibly TRBD1 (5 bases). The CDR3 loop spans 15 amino acids. Trimming shortened V by 6 bases and J by 0 bases, and 12 bases separated the two germline ends. CDR1 and CDR2 (germline): ENHRY, SYGVKD.

The chain is built from TRBV5-5 and TRBJ2-7, with 11 positions matching TRBD1. CDR3 length: 19 residues. The germline V gene encodes CDR1 SGHKS and CDR2 YYEKEE (reference sequence). With V trimmed by 1 base and J by 3 bases, 15 bases remained unmatched. The chain's CDR3 is CASSLRGLTGGTGGYEQYF. The DNA for the CDR3 is TGTGCCAGCAGCTTGAGAGGATTAACGGGCGGGACAGGGGGCTACGAGCAGTACTTC.

The chain employs TRBV5-1 and TRBJ2-7; 10 nucleotides align to TRBD1. Germline V gene lookup returns CDR1 SGHRS and CDR2 YFSETQ. J was trimmed by 7 bases and V by 4 bases; bases with no gene match: 8. This CDR3 has 14 residues. The CDR3 nucleotides are TGCGCCAGCAGCCCAGGGACAGGGGCTAAAGAGCAGTACTTC. Translation gives CASSPGTGAKEQYF.

The chain joins TRBV12-3 or TRBV12-4 to TRBJ1-1; 7 bases line up with TRBD1. CDR3 size: 12 residues. Germline trimming cut 6 bases from V and 7 bases from J; bases unmatched to any gene: 5. This chain's CDR3 is CASSLQGIEAFF. For the CDR3, the DNA is TGTGCCAGCAGCCTACAGGGGATTGAAGCTTTCTTT.

This clone was found a few times. This chain links TRBV24-1 with TRBJ1-5, with 7 positions matching TRBD1. Germline values: CDR1 KGHDR, CDR2 SFDVKD. This CDR3 comprises 16 residues. The trim removed 5 bases at V and 5 bases at J, leaving 11 bases unmatched. CDR3 protein: CATSGTGEPLDQPQHF. DNA of the CDR3: TGTGCCACCAGTGGTACAGGGGAACCCCTGGATCAGCCCCAGCATTTT.

This rearrangement joins TRBV28 to TRBJ1-5; the match to TRBD1 covers 7 bases. Unmatched junction bases numbered 15, after V lost 7 bases and J lost 0 bases. The CDR3 has 18 amino acids. Germline CDR1 is MDHEN and CDR2 is SYDVKM. CDR3 DNA: TGTGCCAGCACCTGGGGCAGGGGGATCTCATATAGCAATCAGCCCCAGCATTTT. Protein: CASTWGRGISYSNQPQHF.